What follows are 23 T cell receptor beta chains derived from one specimen sequenced in a study of blood T cells in healthy people across ages (dated by TCRdb to 2014 to 2015). Library prep was done by 5' RACE. TCRdb names Illumina HiSeq 2500 as the instrument used. A second PCR of about 6 to 11 cycles was performed with a sample-barcoded 5' primer and a J-beta primer mix. In-frame beta chains were kept once TCRdb had trimmed the public reads at Q25 with fastp and called clones with MiXCR. Under each unique CDR3 protein, matching rows form one entry showing the most common genes and DNA. Across this sample there are 1.4 million to 1.5 million distinct CDR3 sequences, with roughly 40% seen only once. The biggest ten clones account for approximately 7.9% of the sample. Material for sequencing was blood. The receptors were sampled from a young woman in good health.

DNA of the CDR3: TGTGCCAGTAGTTTACTAGCGGGAGAAGACACAGATACGCAGTATTTT. The encoded protein is CASSLLAGEDTDTQYF. This chain uses TRBV19 with TRBJ2-3, with TRBD2 identical over 11 bases. CDR1 and CDR2 from the germline V gene are LNHDA and SQIVND (reference sequence). V was pared by 5 bases and J by 2 bases, with 6 bases of the junction left unmatched. The CDR3 is 16 amino acids.

The V gene is TRBV19, the J gene TRBJ2-1; D might be TRBD2 (5 bases). The CDR3 has 11 residues. V lost 10 bases and J lost 9, with 13 bases in between. CDR1 is LNHDA and CDR2 is SQIVND in the germline V gene (reference sequence). In nucleotides, the CDR3 is TGTGCCACCAACCGGGGTTTTGAGCAGTTCTTC. Translating gives CATNRGFEQFF.

V usage is TRBV18 and J usage is TRBJ2-1; D is unresolved. Per the germline V gene, CDR1 is KGHSH and CDR2 is LQKENI. This CDR3 comprises 13 residues. The V end lost 6 bases, the J end lost 3 bases, and 9 bases lay between the germline ends. The CDR3 nucleotides read TGTGCCAGCTCTGTGCAGAGCTACAATGAGCAGTTCTTC. It yields the protein CASSVQSYNEQFF.

This chain uses TRBV4-2 with TRBJ1-2, with 12 bases identical to TRBD1. Per the germline V gene, CDR1 is LGHNA and CDR2 is YNFKEQ. V shed 5 bases and J 6 bases; nucleotides not matched to a gene: 16. There are 18 residues in the CDR3. Here the CDR3 reads CASSAGQGASKWVNGYTF. CDR3 sequence (DNA): TGTGCCAGCAGCGCGGGACAGGGGGCGAGTAAGTGGGTTAATGGCTACACCTTC.

This clonotype was seen only once. This chain uses TRBV2 with TRBJ2-5, with 7 nucleotides matching TRBD2. J lost 11 bases, V lost 0 bases, and 24 bases had no gene match. CDR3 size: 19 residues. CDR1 is SNHLY and CDR2 is FYNNEI in the germline V gene. CDR3 nucleotides: TGTGCCAGCAGTGAAGCCTCTCAAATGAGCGGGGAAACGGACGATGAGCAGTACTTC. This encodes CASSEASQMSGETDDEQYF. The full variable domain, rest sourced from reference TRBV2 and TRBJ2-5, is EPEVTQTPSHQVTQMGQEVILRCVPISNHLYFYWYRQILGQKVEFLVSFYNNEISEKSEIFDDQFSVERPDGSNFTLKIRSTKLEDSAMYFCASSEASQMSGETDDEQYFGPGTRLLVL.

The rearrangement uses TRBV6-2 or TRBV6-3 and TRBJ2-5; D is undetermined. CDR1 is MNHEY, CDR2 SVGEGT, per germline. Trimming pared 0 bases from V and 5 bases from J, leaving 22 bases between. The CDR3 is 18 amino acids. CDR3 nucleotide sequence: TGTGCCAGCAGTTACTCGATGGGGATTGTTGCTACCGGGGAGACCCAGTACTTC. Protein product: CASSYSMGIVATGETQYF.

Note on this clonotype: At one end the junction does not follow the germline gene, possibly because of a read error. The V call is TRBV6-1, the J call TRBJ1-1; D unclear. Germline CDR1 is MNHNS and CDR2 is SASEGT. This CDR3 comprises 20 residues. The CDR3 region is CASSLRRLTGQTTMNTGAFF. CDR3 nucleotides: TGTGCCAGCAGTCTTCGGCGTCTTACTGGGCAGACCACTATGAACACTGGAGCTTTCTTT.

The J gene is TRBJ2-3, the V gene TRBV11-2; D uncertain. Germline CDR1 SGHAT, CDR2 FQNNGV. The ends were cut back, 5 bases at V and 1 base at J, with 16 bases in the middle. There are 16 residues in the CDR3. CDR3 protein: CASSPRTGFRTDTQYF. The CDR3 DNA reads as TGTGCCAGCAGCCCAAGGACCGGTTTCCGCACAGATACGCAGTATTTT.

This clonotype showed up just a few times. V gene TRBV29-1 combines with J gene TRBJ2-1; 8 bases agree with TRBD1. Germline loops: CDR1 SQVTM, CDR2 ANQGSEA. The CDR3 runs 13 residues. In DNA, the CDR3 is TGCAGTGTACAGGGGGAGGTTTACAATGAGCAGTTCTTC. Translated: CSVQGEVYNEQFF.

The chain links TRBV11-2 to TRBJ2-5; 9 positions agree with TRBD2. The V gene end was trimmed by 5 bases and the J gene end by 11 bases; junction bases not matched to a gene: 15. This CDR3 spans 15 amino acids. The germline CDR1 and CDR2 sequences are SGHAT and FQNNGV. The CDR3 DNA reads as TGTGCCAGCAGCGCGACTAGCGGCTCTGACCATGAGCAGTACTTC. This translates into CASSATSGSDHEQYF.

A few counts support this clonotype. CDR3 coding DNA: TGCAGTGCTCCGATGGGCTACACCTTC. It yields the protein CSAPMGYTF. V is TRBV20-1 and J is TRBJ1-2; no definite D call. Germline assignment: CDR1 DFQATT and CDR2 SNEGSKA (reference sequence). V was pared by 5 bases and J by 8 bases, with 6 bases between. The CDR3 sequence is 9 residues long.

In its sample, this clonotype was seen many times. J is TRBJ2-1 and V is TRBV14; the match to TRBD1 covers 7 bases. The CDR3 runs 14 residues. With V trimmed by 4 bases and J by 4 bases, 4 bases remained unmatched. Germline V gives CDR1 SGHDN, CDR2 FVKESK. The CDR3 DNA follows: TGTGCCAGCAGCCTCGGACAGGCTTACAATGAGCAGTTCTTC. Protein sequence: CASSLGQAYNEQFF.

This chain joins TRBV4-1 and TRBJ2-1; D might be TRBD2 (5 bases). CDR3 size: 13 residues. Germline V gives CDR1 MGHRA, CDR2 YSYEKL. V was trimmed by 4 bases and J by 8 bases, leaving 12 bases between them. The CDR3 reads CASSRPEVDEQFF. CDR3 bases: TGCGCCAGCAGCCGGCCGGAGGTGGATGAGCAGTTCTTC.

J is TRBJ1-5 and V is TRBV6-6; no firm D call. Trimming took 6 bases from V and 4 from J, leaving 10 bases between them. Germline CDR1 reads MNHNY; CDR2 reads SVGAGI (reference sequence). This CDR3 is 13 amino acids long. This CDR3 is CASRPRDNQPQHF. CDR3 in DNA: TGTGCCAGCAGGCCCAGAGATAATCAGCCCCAGCATTTT.

This clonotype has just one count. The rearrangement joins TRBV7-2 to TRBJ1-6; TRBD1 is a possible D gene (6 bases). Germline assignment: CDR1 SGHTA and CDR2 FQGNSA. The V and J ends lost 5 bases and 5 bases respectively, with 16 bases between them. CDR3 size: 16 residues. The CDR3 DNA sequence: TGTGCCAGCAGCCGCACACTACAGGGAAATAATTCACCCCTCCACTTT. Protein: CASSRTLQGNNSPLHF.

The chain has TRBV12-3 or TRBV12-4 and TRBJ1-5; D may be TRBD1 (5 bases). Trimming removed 1 base from V and 2 bases from J, with 15 bases in between. The CDR3 has 17 amino acids. This chain's CDR3 is CASSLVGRARGNQPQHF. In DNA, the CDR3 is TGTGCCAGCAGTTTAGTCGGCAGGGCGCGGGGCAATCAGCCCCAGCATTTT.

The V gene is TRBV28, the J gene TRBJ2-3; maybe TRBD2 (6 bases). V lost 6 bases, J lost 6 bases, and 13 bases lay in between. The CDR3 length is 13 residues. Germline V CDR1 and CDR2: MDHEN, SYDVKM. The CDR3 nucleotides are TGTGCCAGCAGCAACGGAGGGGTGGATACGCAGTATTTT. This translates into CASSNGGVDTQYF.

This chain links TRBV25-1 with TRBJ1-2, with 8 bases aligning to TRBD1. Per germline, CDR1 MGHDK and CDR2 SYGVNS. V shed 3 bases and J 8 bases; nucleotides not matched to a gene: 2. This CDR3 spans 12 amino acids. DNA of the CDR3: TGTGCCAGCAGTGATAGGACAGGGGGCTACACCTTC. This sequence encodes CASSDRTGGYTF.

CDR3 in DNA: TGTGCCAGTATTTTGACTAGCGGAGAACGTTACGAGCAGTACTTC. Protein product: CASILTSGERYEQYF. This rearrangement joins TRBV6-1 to TRBJ2-5; 9 bases agree with TRBD2. The DNA end favors TRBJ2-7, so the J call may be wrong. The germline V gene encodes CDR1 MNHNS and CDR2 SASEGT. The CDR3 contains 15 residues.

V is TRBV20-1 and J is TRBJ2-4; D possibly corresponds to TRBD2 (6 bases). V lost 0 bases and J lost 8, with 14 bases in between. Looked up from germline, CDR1 is DFQATT and CDR2 is SNEGSKA (reference sequence). The CDR3 spans 14 residues. CDR3 residues: CSARDREIPDIQYF. CDR3 coding DNA: TGCAGTGCTAGAGATCGGGAGATTCCAGACATTCAGTACTTC.

The V and J genes are TRBV15 and TRBJ2-2; D is uncertain. The CDR3 is 15 residues long. The V gene lost 2 bases and the J gene lost 4 bases, with 11 bases spanning the gap. In germline, CDR1 is LNHNV, CDR2 YYDKDF (reference sequence). The CDR3, as DNA: TGTGCCACCAGCAGAACCCACAGTGCCACCGGGGAGCTGTTTTTT. Its translation: CATSRTHSATGELFF.

The chain joins TRBV12-3 or TRBV12-4 to TRBJ2-1, with 15 bases matching TRBD2. V shed 6 bases, J shed 1 base, and the junction held 1 base outside the gene matches. The CDR3 contains 16 residues. Here the CDR3 reads CASRGTSGRSYNEQFF. The CDR3 bases are TGTGCCAGCAGGGGGACTAGCGGGAGGTCCTACAATGAGCAGTTCTTC.

This chain joins TRBV6-5 and TRBJ2-5; 11 nucleotides line up with TRBD2. The CDR3 loop spans 14 amino acids. The germline gives CDR1 MNHEY, CDR2 SVGAGI. V lost 5 bases to trimming and J lost 11 bases; unmatched junction nucleotides: 10. CDR3 protein: CASSQLTSGGEQYF. Here the CDR3 DNA reads TGTGCCAGCAGTCAGCTTACTAGCGGGGGTGAGCAGTACTTC.